This T cell receptor (beta chain) was profiled in a study of cytomegalovirus exposure and HLA in healthy donors. At collection, donors were nominally healthy, but unrecorded immune exposures were probable. The V and J ends lost 4 bases and 7 bases respectively, with 19 bases between them. Germline V gene data show CDR1 as KGHSH and CDR2 as LQKENI. This CDR3 has 15 residues. Amplification used 60 Vbeta primers and 13 Jbeta primers. Profiled with immunoSEQ multiplex PCR; TCRdb holds only in-frame clones, not every one. The sample lists roughly 180,000 clones; 77% were seen once. On this clone: Its antigen is currently unknown.

Overall study results and limits: Reportedly, fewer N-insertions than the roughly 690-donor mean appeared in an Asian-associated ancestry cluster in a later analysis.

Sequenced: PBMCs. The chain joins TRBV18 to TRBJ2-5; D possibly corresponds to TRBD1 (5 bases). This sequence was found in a woman in her sixties or seventies in good health and CMV-seropositive. CDR3 residues: CASSRQSLAYGTQYF. For the CDR3, the DNA is TGTGCCAGCTCACGACAGAGCCTCGCGTACGGGACCCAGTACTTC.